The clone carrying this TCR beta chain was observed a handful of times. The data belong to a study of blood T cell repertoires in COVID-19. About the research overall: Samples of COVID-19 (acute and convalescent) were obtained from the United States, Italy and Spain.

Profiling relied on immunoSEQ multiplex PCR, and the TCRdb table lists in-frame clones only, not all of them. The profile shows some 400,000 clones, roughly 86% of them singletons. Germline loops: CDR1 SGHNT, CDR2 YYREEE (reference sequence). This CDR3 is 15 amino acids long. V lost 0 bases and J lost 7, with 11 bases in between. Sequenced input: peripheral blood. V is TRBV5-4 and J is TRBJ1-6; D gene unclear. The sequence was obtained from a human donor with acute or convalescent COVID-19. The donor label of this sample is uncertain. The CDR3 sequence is CASSLGYSSNSPLHF. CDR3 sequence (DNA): TGTGCCAGCAGCTTGGGATACAGTTCCAATTCACCCCTCCACTTT.